The 32 T cell receptor beta chains given below trace back to one sample, sequenced in a study of T cell repertoires in cytomegalovirus infection (dated by TCRdb to about 2019). The treatment or condition label of this sample denotes: in vitro stimulation with specific CMV peptide epitopes to enrich CMV-specific T cells. No antigens are known for them. The instrument was an Illumina HiSeq 1500. TCRdb reprocessed the public reads (quality trimming at Q25 with fastp, clone calling with MiXCR) and kept in-frame beta chains. CDR3 protein duplicates are merged, each entry listing the most common genes and DNA. This sample gives around 800,000 distinct CDR3 sequences in total; approximately 32% of them show up just once. Of the sample, over 10% falls within the top ten clones. Material: cultured CD8+ T cells from PBMCs, obtained from culture after CMV antigen stimulation. The receptors were gathered from a human donor in good health (CMV status not recorded). Some clones in this sample may be carry-over from other donors' samples.

This clonotype has more than one count but fewer than ten. This chain uses TRBV7-9 with TRBJ1-6; a possible D gene is TRBD1 (5 bases). V was pared by 5 bases and J by 8 bases, with 16 bases between. The V gene's germline CDR1 is SEHNR and CDR2 FQNEAQ (reference sequence). The CDR3 contains 15 residues. The chain's CDR3 is CASSPPEDRYSPLHF. The CDR3 region has the DNA TGTGCCAGCAGCCCCCCTGAAGACAGATATTCACCCCTCCACTTT.

The V and J genes are TRBV7-3 and TRBJ1-2, with a possible D match to TRBD1 (5 bases). The length of the CDR3 is 14 residues. Germline V gene data show CDR1 as SGHTA and CDR2 as FQGTGA. V shed 1 base and J shed 6 bases, with 12 bases lying between them. As DNA, the CDR3 is TGTGCCAGCAGCTTAATAGGTCAGGGCCATGGCTACACCTTC. Amino acids: CASSLIGQGHGYTF.

This clonotype has a handful of counts. The J gene is TRBJ1-1, the V gene TRBV6-2 or TRBV6-3; D not resolved. Germline CDR1 and CDR2: MNHEY and SVGEGT. Trimming left V 6 bases short and J 0 bases short, with 14 bases between. The CDR3 is 15 amino acids. Written as DNA, the CDR3 is TGTGCCAGCAGGACACCCCCTCTTATGAACACTGAAGCTTTCTTT. Its protein product is CASRTPPLMNTEAFF.

This clonotype was detected only a few times. The V call is TRBV7-9, the J call TRBJ2-7; TRBD2 is a possible D gene (6 bases). The V and J ends lost 6 bases and 4 bases respectively, with 28 bases between them. Germline loops: CDR1 SEHNR, CDR2 FQNEAQ (reference sequence). This CDR3 is 18 amino acids long. The CDR3 here is CASSVPLLRRGPDYEQYF. CDR3 in DNA: TGTGCCAGCAGTGTCCCCCTGCTGAGGAGGGGCCCTGATTACGAGCAGTACTTC.

This clonotype was seen only a few times. J is TRBJ1-3 and V is TRBV7-6, with D maybe TRBD1 (6 bases). Germline V lookup: CDR1 SGHVS, CDR2 FNYEAQ. With 0 bases removed from V and 0 bases from J, the gap between germline ends came to 12 bases. This CDR3 has 17 residues. The CDR3 DNA sequence: TGTGCCAGCAGCTTAGCGCCGGGGGCCGACTCTGGAAACACCATATATTTT. It specifies CASSLAPGADSGNTIYF.

The V call is TRBV7-9, the J call TRBJ2-1; tentatively, D is TRBD1 (6 bases). V was cut by 7 bases and J by 6 bases, with 10 bases left in between. Germline CDR1 and CDR2: SEHNR and FQNEAQ (reference sequence). This CDR3 is 12 amino acids long. CDR3 region: CASTDSANEQFF. The CDR3 bases are TGTGCCAGCACGGACAGTGCCAATGAGCAGTTCTTC. Filled out from reference TRBV7-9 and TRBJ2-1, the complete variable domain reads DTGVSQNPRHKITKRGQNVTFRCDPISEHNRLYWYRQTLGQGPEFLTYFQNEAQLEKSRLLSDRFSAERPKGSFSTLEIQRTEQGDSAMYLCASTDSANEQFFGPGTRLTVL.

The rearrangement uses TRBV20-1 and TRBJ1-1; D is perhaps TRBD1 (5 bases). V lost 1 base to trimming and J lost 3 bases, with 9 bases between them. Germline lookup yields CDR1 DFQATT and CDR2 SNEGSKA (reference sequence). The CDR3 length is 13 residues. The CDR3 here is CSARARQYTEAFF. Written as DNA, the CDR3 is TGCAGTGCTAGAGCGCGACAGTACACTGAAGCTTTCTTT.

The J gene is TRBJ1-6, the V gene TRBV2; D is unclear. The CDR3 consists of 15 residues. CDR1 and CDR2 from the germline V gene are SNHLY and FYNNEI. V gave up 6 bases and J gave up 3 bases, with 12 bases separating them. CDR3 protein: CASRAGLNYNSPLHF. The CDR3 DNA sequence: TGTGCCAGCAGAGCCGGACTAAACTATAATTCACCCCTCCACTTT.

This clonotype turned up a few times. J is TRBJ2-5 and V is TRBV6-5; no firm D call. The V gene lost 4 bases and the J gene lost 3 bases, with 9 bases spanning the gap. CDR1 and CDR2 (germline): MNHEY, SVGAGI. The length of the CDR3 is 13 residues. The chain's CDR3 is CASSSSLKETQYF. In nucleotides, the CDR3 is TGTGCCAGCAGTTCTTCTCTTAAAGAGACCCAGTACTTC.

The chain joins TRBV27 to TRBJ1-6; 8 bases align to TRBD1. V lost 0 bases and J lost 4; bases outside the gene matches: 2. The CDR3 runs 16 residues. Germline V gene sequence: CDR1 MNHEY, CDR2 SMNVEV (reference sequence). The CDR3 DNA follows: TGTGCCAGCAGTTTATCCCAGGGGGCTTATAATTCACCCCTCCACTTT. Translating it yields CASSLSQGAYNSPLHF.

The chain combines TRBV10-3 with TRBJ2-1; 11 bases line up with TRBD1. The length of the CDR3 is 16 residues. With 4 bases clipped from V and 3 bases from J, the junction kept 5 bases outside the gene matches. Germline V gives CDR1 ENHRY, CDR2 SYGVKD. The CDR3 DNA is TGTGCCATCAGTGCCCCGGGACAGGGGGACTACAATGAGCAGTTCTTC. Protein sequence: CAISAPGQGDYNEQFF.

The chain recombines TRBV15 with TRBJ1-1; the match to TRBD1 covers 8 bases. The length of the CDR3 is 15 residues. Germline CDR1 and CDR2: LNHNV and YYDKDF (reference sequence). V lost 8 bases to trimming and J lost 3 bases; unmatched junction nucleotides: 11. The CDR3 DNA sequence: TGTGCCACCTCGGGGACAGGCTATGGGGACACTGAAGCTTTCTTT. Residues: CATSGTGYGDTEAFF.

This clonotype was seen more than once but under ten times. The rearrangement uses TRBV29-1 and TRBJ2-1; D might be TRBD1 or TRBD2, each matching 6 bases. Germline-derived CDR1 and CDR2 are SQVTM and ANQGSEA. V shed 4 bases and J shed 8 bases, with 9 bases lying between them. The CDR3 runs 11 residues. The CDR3 loop is CSVGGGHEQFF. The CDR3 coding sequence is TGCAGCGTTGGAGGGGGGCATGAGCAGTTCTTC.

In this sample, this clonotype turned up many times. The chain employs TRBV7-2 and TRBJ1-3; possible D gene TRBD1, 5 bases. CDR1 and CDR2 (germline): SGHTA, FQGNSA. CDR3 length equals 15 residues. V dropped 5 bases and J dropped 0 bases, with 11 bases sitting between them. CDR3 DNA sequence: TGTGCCAGCAGCAGACAGTCGAGCTCTGGAAACACCATATATTTT. Protein: CASSRQSSSGNTIYF.

The genes are TRBV4-3 and TRBJ1-1; TRBD1 aligns across 7 bases. The V gene's germline CDR1 is LGHNA and CDR2 YSLEER. The CDR3 spans 13 residues. Germline trimming cut 4 bases from V and 8 bases from J; bases unmatched to any gene: 7. Here the CDR3 DNA reads TGCGCCAGCAGCCTCCCGGGACAGTCAGAAGCTTTCTTT. Translated, it gives CASSLPGQSEAFF.

This clonotype appeared a few times. The rearrangement uses TRBV12-3 or TRBV12-4 and TRBJ2-1; TRBD2 matches 16 bases. The CDR3 has 17 amino acids. Trimming removed 5 bases from V and 9 bases from J; junction bases left unmatched: 10. Here the CDR3 DNA reads TGTGCCAGCAGTCCGCCGGGACTAGCGGGGGGGCCGAGTGAGCAGTTCTTC. As protein: CASSPPGLAGGPSEQFF.

V and J are TRBV20-1 and TRBJ2-1; D not resolved. Germline CDR1 DFQATT, CDR2 SNEGSKA (reference sequence). The germline V and J ends were trimmed by 0 bases and 6 bases, with 9 bases remaining between them. This CDR3 spans 13 amino acids. The CDR3 coding sequence is TGCAGTGCTAGAGATCGCGCAGCCAATGAGCAGTTCTTC. This codes for CSARDRAANEQFF.

As to this clonotype: Just one base apart from a much larger clone, this may be a read error. The chain combines TRBV12-3 or TRBV12-4 with TRBJ1-2; TRBD1 might be the D (5 bases). The CDR3 sequence is 14 residues long. V gave up 6 bases and J gave up 8 bases, with 19 bases separating them. CDR3 residues: CASRLTPRVDGYTF. The DNA of the CDR3 is TGTGCCAGCAGATTAACCCCCAGGGTGGACGGCTACACCTTC.

This clonotype was seen many times. The rearrangement links TRBV7-2 to TRBJ2-3, with 7 bases that match TRBD2. Germline CDR1 and CDR2: SGHTA and FQGNSA. The CDR3 covers 15 residues. Trimming took 3 bases from V and 0 from J; bases not matched to a gene: 3. CDR3: CASSFGGVSTDTQYF. CDR3 nucleotides: TGTGCCAGCAGCTTTGGGGGGGTAAGCACAGATACGCAGTATTTT.

This clonotype was counted a few times. This chain connects TRBV27 to TRBJ2-1; D gene unclear. The germline gives CDR1 MNHEY, CDR2 SMNVEV (reference sequence). Trimming removed 5 bases from V and 8 bases from J, with 28 bases in between. CDR3 length: 18 amino acids. CDR3 protein: CASSPDTPRLGLVHEQFF. The CDR3 DNA reads TGTGCCAGCAGTCCCGACACCCCACGACTGGGTTTAGTCCATGAGCAGTTCTTC.

In its sample, this clonotype was seen a few times. The V and J genes are TRBV12-3 or TRBV12-4 and TRBJ2-3, with D possibly being TRBD1 (6 bases). The CDR3 totals 13 residues. Trimming pared 7 bases from V and 0 bases from J, leaving 8 bases between. CDR3 region: CASTDSSTDTQYF. The CDR3, as DNA: TGTGCCAGCACGGACAGTAGCACAGATACGCAGTATTTT.

This chain joins TRBV24-1 and TRBJ2-5; the match to TRBD1 covers 9 bases. Germline assignment: CDR1 KGHDR and CDR2 SFDVKD. There are 16 residues in the CDR3. V dropped 5 bases and J dropped 1; count of bases not matched to a gene: 7. CDR3 sequence: CATSALGQGTQETQYF. The CDR3 DNA reads as TGTGCCACCAGTGCCCTGGGACAGGGCACCCAAGAGACCCAGTACTTC.

The J gene is TRBJ2-6, the V gene TRBV5-6; the D gene could be TRBD1 or TRBD2 (5 bases each). Germline values: CDR1 SGHDT, CDR2 YYEEEE. CDR3 length: 11 amino acids. V was cut by 1 base and J by 18 bases, with 11 bases left in between. The CDR3 nucleotides are TGTGCCAGCAGCTTGTCCGGGACGGAGACTTTC. As protein: CASSLSGTETF.

The V call is TRBV4-1, the J call TRBJ2-2, with unresolved D. The CDR3 covers 14 residues. CDR1 is MGHRA and CDR2 is YSYEKL in the germline V gene. V dropped 4 bases and J dropped 4 bases, with 10 bases sitting between them. CDR3 DNA: TGCGCCAGCAGCCCCCTCGGTGCCACCGGGGAGCTGTTTTTT. As protein: CASSPLGATGELFF.

In this sample, this clonotype turned up a few times. The V and J genes are TRBV20-1 and TRBJ1-5, with D tentatively TRBD1 (5 bases). The CDR3 covers 16 residues. Germline V gene lookup returns CDR1 DFQATT and CDR2 SNEGSKA (reference sequence). The V and J ends lost 2 bases and 2 bases respectively, with 16 bases between them. The CDR3 coding sequence is TGCAGTGCTAGATGGGGACGTACGGGGGGCAATCAGCCCCAGCATTTT. Translating it yields CSARWGRTGGNQPQHF.

V and J are TRBV5-1 and TRBJ2-1; TRBD1 aligns across 7 bases. Trimming cost V 5 bases and J 9 bases; bases outside gene matches: 2. CDR3 length: 11 residues. Germline CDR1 reads SGHRS; CDR2 reads YFSETQ. In DNA, the CDR3 is TGCGCCAGCAGACAGGGGTTTGAGCAGTTCTTC. Translation gives CASRQGFEQFF.

The chain couples TRBV3-1 to TRBJ1-1; TRBD1 might be the D (5 bases). CDR3 length: 15 residues. Germline V gene sequence: CDR1 LGHDT, CDR2 YNNKEL (reference sequence). The V end lost 0 bases, the J end lost 5 bases, and 13 bases lay between the germline ends. CDR3 loop: CASSQESRGKTEAFF. CDR3 bases: TGTGCCAGCAGCCAAGAGTCGAGGGGCAAGACTGAAGCTTTCTTT.

This clonotype ranks as medium-sized. The chain recombines TRBV6-1 with TRBJ1-2; no clear D. CDR3 size: 14 residues. Germline V lookup: CDR1 MNHNS, CDR2 SASEGT. V gave up 2 bases and J gave up 4 bases, with 11 bases separating them. CDR3 coding DNA: TGTGCCAGCAGTGAATTACGACCGTTCTATGGCTACACCTTC. Protein product: CASSELRPFYGYTF.

Here the CDR3 reads CASSVGAGGDLRSPLHF. CDR3 sequence (DNA): TGTGCCAGCAGCGTAGGGGCAGGGGGTGACCTTAGGTCACCCCTCCACTTT. The V gene is TRBV9, the J gene TRBJ1-6, with TRBD1 identical over 7 bases. The length of the CDR3 is 17 residues. Losses at the gene ends were 0 bases for V and 10 bases for J; bases not matched to a gene: 13. Germline-derived CDR1 and CDR2 are SGDLS and YYNGEE.

The J gene is TRBJ1-1, the V gene TRBV10-3; a weak D match, TRBD1 (5 bases). The germline V gene has CDR1 ENHRY and CDR2 SYGVKD. This CDR3 is 13 amino acids long. The V gene lost 6 bases and the J gene lost 1 base, with 9 bases spanning the gap. CDR3 DNA sequence: TGTGCCATCAGCGAGGGGTCGAACACTGAAGCTTTCTTT. It yields the protein CAISEGSNTEAFF.

The chain has TRBV5-6 and TRBJ1-2; D call uncertain. The CDR3 has 15 amino acids. Germline V gene sequence: CDR1 SGHDT, CDR2 YYEEEE. V lost 0 bases to trimming and J lost 1 base, with 10 bases between them. The CDR3 loop reads CASSLVRYSNYGYTF. Written as DNA, the CDR3 is TGTGCCAGCAGCTTGGTGCGCTATAGTAACTATGGCTACACCTTC. The variable domain in full, completed from reference TRBV5-6 and TRBJ1-2, reads DAGVTQSPTHLIKTRGQQVTLRCSPKSGHDTVSWYQQALGQGPQFIFQYYEEEERQRGNFPDRFSGHQFPNYSSELNVNALLLGDSALYLCASSLVRYSNYGYTFGSGTRLTVV.

This clonotype has just a few counts. V gene TRBV20-1 combines with J gene TRBJ1-2; a weak D match, TRBD1 (5 bases). This CDR3 has 15 residues. The germline CDR1 and CDR2 sequences are DFQATT and SNEGSKA (reference sequence). V shed 0 bases and J shed 3 bases, with 14 bases lying between them. CDR3 in DNA: TGCAGTGCTAGAGATAAGGGGTCCGGGCACTATGGCTACACCTTC. Protein product: CSARDKGSGHYGYTF.